Listed below are T cell receptor beta chains from one sample, sequenced in a study of blood T cell repertoires in COVID-19. Sequencing was performed with immunoSEQ multiplex PCR; in TCRdb, only in-frame clones are kept and a portion is missing. This repertoire shows 150,000 to 200,000 clones, around 90% found once; its top ten account for 2% to 2.5%. Source material: peripheral blood. The receptors originated from a man in his forties or fifties who had recovered from COVID-19. Both conserved end residues are trimmed from each CDR3. A D gene is named only where the DNA matches it firmly.

V	D	J	CDR3
TRBV20-1	-	TRBJ2-7	SAPYRYEQY
TRBV9	-	TRBJ2-2	ASSVVSSDPFNTGELF
TRBV18	TRBD1	TRBJ1-4	ASSPYRGYNEKLF
TRBV7-3	TRBD1	TRBJ1-1	ASSGQVNTEAF
TRBV19	-	TRBJ2-2	ASSSSILRAYTGELF
TRBV7-9	-	TRBJ2-2	ASSLPVGRLNTGELF
TRBV7-2	-	TRBJ2-5	ASSFRQETQY
TRBV12-3/TRBV12-4	TRBD1	TRBJ1-2	ASSPTGGFGYT
TRBV9	-	TRBJ2-7	ASSVDVGGYEQY
TRBV3-1/TRBV3-2	TRBD2	TRBJ2-1	ASSQDVLAGVGNEQF
TRBV27	TRBD1	TRBJ1-5	ASSSQGAVQPQH
TRBV11-3	TRBD1	TRBJ1-1	ASSANRGTEAF
TRBV5-1	-	TRBJ2-7	ASSLQGGPYEQY
TRBV7-2	-	TRBJ2-5	ASRSALGLFTETQY